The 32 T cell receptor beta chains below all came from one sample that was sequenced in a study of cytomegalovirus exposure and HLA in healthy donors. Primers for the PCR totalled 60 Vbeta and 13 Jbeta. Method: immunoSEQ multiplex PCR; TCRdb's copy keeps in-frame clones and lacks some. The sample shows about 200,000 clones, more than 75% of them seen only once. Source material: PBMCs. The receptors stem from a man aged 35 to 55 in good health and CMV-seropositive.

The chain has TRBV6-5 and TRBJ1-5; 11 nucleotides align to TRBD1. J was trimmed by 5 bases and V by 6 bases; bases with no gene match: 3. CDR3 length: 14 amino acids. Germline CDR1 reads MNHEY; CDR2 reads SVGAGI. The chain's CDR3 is CASRQDRGHQPQHF. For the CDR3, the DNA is TGTGCCAGCAGACAGGACAGGGGGCATCAGCCCCAGCATTTT.

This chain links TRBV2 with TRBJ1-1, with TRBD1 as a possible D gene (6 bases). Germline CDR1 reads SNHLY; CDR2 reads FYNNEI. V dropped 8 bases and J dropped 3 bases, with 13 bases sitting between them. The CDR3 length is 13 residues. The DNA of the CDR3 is TGTGCCAGCGTAACAGGGTGGGACACTGAAGCTTTCTTT. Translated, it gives CASVTGWDTEAFF.

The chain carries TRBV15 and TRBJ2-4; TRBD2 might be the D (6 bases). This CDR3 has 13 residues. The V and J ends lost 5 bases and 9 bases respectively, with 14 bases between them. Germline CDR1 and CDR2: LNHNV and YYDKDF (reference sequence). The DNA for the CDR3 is TGTGCCACCAGCCCCATTGGGAGGAGCATTCAGTACTTC. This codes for CATSPIGRSIQYF.

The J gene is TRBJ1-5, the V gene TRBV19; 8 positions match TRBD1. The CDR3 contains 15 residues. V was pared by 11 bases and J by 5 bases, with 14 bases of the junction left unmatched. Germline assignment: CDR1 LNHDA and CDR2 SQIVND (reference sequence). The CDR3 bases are TGTGCCTCTAGAGACAGGGGTTCACAGCATCAGCCCCAGCATTTT. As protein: CASRDRGSQHQPQHF.

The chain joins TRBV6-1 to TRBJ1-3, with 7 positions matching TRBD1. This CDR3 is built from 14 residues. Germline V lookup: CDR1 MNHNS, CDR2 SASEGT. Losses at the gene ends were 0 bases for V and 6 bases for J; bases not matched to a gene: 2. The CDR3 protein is CASSEAEGANTIYF. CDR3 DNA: TGTGCCAGCAGTGAAGCCGAGGGGGCAAACACCATATATTTT.

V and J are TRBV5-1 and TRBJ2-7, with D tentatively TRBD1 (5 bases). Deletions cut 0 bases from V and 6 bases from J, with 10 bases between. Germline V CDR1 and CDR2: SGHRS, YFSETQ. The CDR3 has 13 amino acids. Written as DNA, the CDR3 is TGCGCCAGCAGCTTGGCAGGGCGTTCCGAGCAGTACGTC. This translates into CASSLAGRSEQYV.

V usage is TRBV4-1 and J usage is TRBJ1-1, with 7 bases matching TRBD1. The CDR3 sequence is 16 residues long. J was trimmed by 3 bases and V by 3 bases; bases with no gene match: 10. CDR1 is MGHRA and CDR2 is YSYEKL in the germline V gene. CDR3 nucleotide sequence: TGCGCCAGCAGCCAGGAGCCCGGGACAGTGGACACTGAAGCTTTCTTT. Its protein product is CASSQEPGTVDTEAFF.

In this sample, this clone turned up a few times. The CDR3 nucleotides are TGCGCCAGCAGCCACCCCCCGGCGGGAACTGAAGCTTTCTTT. As protein: CASSHPPAGTEAFF. This sequence joins TRBV4-1 and TRBJ1-1; D call uncertain. Per germline, CDR1 MGHRA and CDR2 YSYEKL. Trimming cost V 3 bases and J 5 bases, with 13 bases left between them. The CDR3 loop spans 14 amino acids.

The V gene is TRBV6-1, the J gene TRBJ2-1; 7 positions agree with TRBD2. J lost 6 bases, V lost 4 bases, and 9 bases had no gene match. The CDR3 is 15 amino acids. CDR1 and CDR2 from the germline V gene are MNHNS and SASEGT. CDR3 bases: TGTGCCAGCAGTGCTAGCGGTCCGAGGGGCAATGAGCAGTTCTTC. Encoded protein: CASSASGPRGNEQFF.

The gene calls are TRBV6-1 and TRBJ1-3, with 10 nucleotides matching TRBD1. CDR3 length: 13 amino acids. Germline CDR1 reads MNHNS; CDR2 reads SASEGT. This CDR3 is CAMTGGTGNTIYF. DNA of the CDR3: TGTGCAATGACAGGGGGCACTGGAAACACCATATATTTT.

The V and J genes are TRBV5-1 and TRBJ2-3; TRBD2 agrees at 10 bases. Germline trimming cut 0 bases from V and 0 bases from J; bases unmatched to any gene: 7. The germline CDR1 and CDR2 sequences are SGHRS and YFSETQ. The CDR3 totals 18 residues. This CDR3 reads CASSLALAGGSSTDTQYF. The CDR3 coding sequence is TGCGCCAGCAGCTTGGCTTTAGCGGGAGGTTCTAGCACAGATACGCAGTATTTT.

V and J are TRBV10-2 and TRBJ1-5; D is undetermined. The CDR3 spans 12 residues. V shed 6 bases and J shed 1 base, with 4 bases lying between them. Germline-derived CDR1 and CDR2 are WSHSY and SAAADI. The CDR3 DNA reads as TGCGCCAGCAGCCCAAGCAATCAGCCCCAGCATTTT. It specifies CASSPSNQPQHF.

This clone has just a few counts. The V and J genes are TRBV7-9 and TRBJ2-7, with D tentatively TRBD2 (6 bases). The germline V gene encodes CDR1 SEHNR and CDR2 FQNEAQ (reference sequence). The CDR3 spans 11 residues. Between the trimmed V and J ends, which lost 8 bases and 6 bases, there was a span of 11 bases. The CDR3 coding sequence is TGTGCCAGCCAGGAGGGCCTCGAGCAGTACTTC. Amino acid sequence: CASQEGLEQYF.

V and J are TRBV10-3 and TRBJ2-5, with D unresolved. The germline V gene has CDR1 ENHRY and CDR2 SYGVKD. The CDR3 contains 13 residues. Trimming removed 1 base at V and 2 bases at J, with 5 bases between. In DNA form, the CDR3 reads TGTGCCATCAGTGAGTATCAGCAAGAGACCCAGTACTTC. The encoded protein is CAISEYQQETQYF.

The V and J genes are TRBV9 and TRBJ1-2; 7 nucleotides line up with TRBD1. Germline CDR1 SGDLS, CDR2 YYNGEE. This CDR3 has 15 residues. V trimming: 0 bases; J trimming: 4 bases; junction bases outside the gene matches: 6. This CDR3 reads CASSVDQGVGYGYTF. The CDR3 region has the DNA TGTGCCAGCAGCGTAGATCAGGGGGTTGGCTATGGCTACACCTTC.

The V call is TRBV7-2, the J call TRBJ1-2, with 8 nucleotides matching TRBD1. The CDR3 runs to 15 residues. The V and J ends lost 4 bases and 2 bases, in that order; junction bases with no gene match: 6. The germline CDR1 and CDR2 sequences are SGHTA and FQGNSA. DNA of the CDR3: TGTGCCAGCAGCTCGCGGGACAGGCTGAACTATGGCTACACCTTC. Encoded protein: CASSSRDRLNYGYTF.

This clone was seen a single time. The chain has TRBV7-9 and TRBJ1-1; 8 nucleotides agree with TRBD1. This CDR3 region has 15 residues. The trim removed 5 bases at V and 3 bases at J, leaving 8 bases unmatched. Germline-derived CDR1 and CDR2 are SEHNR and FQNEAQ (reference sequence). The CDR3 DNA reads TGTGCCAGCAGCCCCGGACAGGGAGGGGACACTGAAGCTTTCTTT. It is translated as CASSPGQGGDTEAFF.

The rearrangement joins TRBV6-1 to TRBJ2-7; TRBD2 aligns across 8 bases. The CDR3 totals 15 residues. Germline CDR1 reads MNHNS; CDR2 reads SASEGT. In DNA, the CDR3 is TGTGCCAGCAGCGAAGGATTAGCGGGGAATTACGAGCAGTACGTC. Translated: CASSEGLAGNYEQYV.

Written as DNA, the CDR3 is TGCGCCAGCAGCTTGGTGGTGGGGGAGGGGGGTAGGTTTGAAGCTTTCTTT. It encodes CASSLVVGEGGRFEAFF. The V gene is TRBV5-1, the J gene TRBJ1-1; possible D gene TRBD1, 6 bases. Germline V gene lookup returns CDR1 SGHRS and CDR2 YFSETQ. Trimming removed 0 bases at V and 7 bases at J, with 22 bases between. CDR3 size: 17 residues. The variable domain in full, completed from reference TRBV5-1 and TRBJ1-1, reads KAGVTQTPRYLIKTRGQQVTLSCSPISGHRSVSWYQQTPGQGLQFLFEYFSETQRNKGNFPGRFSGRQFSNSRSEMNVSTLELGDSALYLCASSLVVGEGGRFEAFFGQGTRLTVV.

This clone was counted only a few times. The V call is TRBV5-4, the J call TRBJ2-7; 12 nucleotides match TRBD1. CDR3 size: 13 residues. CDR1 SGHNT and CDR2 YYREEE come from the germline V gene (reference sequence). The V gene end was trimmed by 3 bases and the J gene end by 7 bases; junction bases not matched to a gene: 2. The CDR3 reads CASSWDRGQEQYV. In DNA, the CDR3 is TGTGCCAGCAGCTGGGACAGGGGGCAAGAGCAGTACGTC.

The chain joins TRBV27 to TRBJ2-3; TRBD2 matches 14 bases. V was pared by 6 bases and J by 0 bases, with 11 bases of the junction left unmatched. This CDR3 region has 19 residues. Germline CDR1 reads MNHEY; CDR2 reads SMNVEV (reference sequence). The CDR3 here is CASSLGGLAGAGSTDTQYF. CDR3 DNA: TGTGCCAGCAGCTTAGGGGGACTAGCGGGAGCGGGAAGCACAGATACGCAGTATTTT.

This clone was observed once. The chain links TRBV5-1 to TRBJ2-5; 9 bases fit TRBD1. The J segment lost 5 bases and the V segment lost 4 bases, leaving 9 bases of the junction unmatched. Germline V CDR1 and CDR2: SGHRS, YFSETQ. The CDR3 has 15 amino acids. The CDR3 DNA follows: TGCGCCAGCAGCGGAACAGGGGGCGTAGGCGAGACCCAGTACTTC. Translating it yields CASSGTGGVGETQYF.

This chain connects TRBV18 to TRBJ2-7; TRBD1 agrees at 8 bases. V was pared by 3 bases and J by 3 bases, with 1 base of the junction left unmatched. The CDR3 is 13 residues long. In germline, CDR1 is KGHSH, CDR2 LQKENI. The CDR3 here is CASSPGTGYEQYV. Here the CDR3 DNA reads TGTGCCAGCTCACCGGGGACAGGCTACGAGCAGTACGTC.

CDR3 DNA sequence: TGTGCCAGCAGTTACTCCATGAACACTGAAGCTTTCTTT. Translation gives CASSYSMNTEAFF. The gene calls are TRBV6-5 and TRBJ1-1; D is ambiguous. The CDR3 runs to 13 residues. Germline assignment: CDR1 MNHEY and CDR2 SVGAGI. Trimming cost V 0 bases and J 0 bases, with 2 bases left between them.

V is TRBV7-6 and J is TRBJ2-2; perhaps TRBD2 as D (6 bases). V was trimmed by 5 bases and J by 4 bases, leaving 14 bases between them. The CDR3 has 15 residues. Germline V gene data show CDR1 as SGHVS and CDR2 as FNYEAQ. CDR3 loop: CASSATGLVTGELFF. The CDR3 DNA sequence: TGTGCCAGCAGCGCGACGGGACTCGTCACCGGGGAGCTGTTTTTT.

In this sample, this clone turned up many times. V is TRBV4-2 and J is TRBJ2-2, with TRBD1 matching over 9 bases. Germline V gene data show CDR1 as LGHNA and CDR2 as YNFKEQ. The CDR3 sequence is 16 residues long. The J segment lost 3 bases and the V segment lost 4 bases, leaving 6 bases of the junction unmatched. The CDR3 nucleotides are TGTGCCAGCAGCCTACGGGACAGGGTAGACACCGGGGAGCTGTTTTTT. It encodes CASSLRDRVDTGELFF.

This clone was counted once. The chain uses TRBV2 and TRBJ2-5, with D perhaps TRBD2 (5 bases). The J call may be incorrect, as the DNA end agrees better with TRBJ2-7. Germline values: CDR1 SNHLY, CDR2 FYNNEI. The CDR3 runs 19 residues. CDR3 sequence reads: CASRNGLSVSKEVSYEQYF. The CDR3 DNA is TGTGCCAGCAGAAACGGCCTTTCAGTCTCCAAGGAGGTCTCCTACGAGCAGTACTTC.

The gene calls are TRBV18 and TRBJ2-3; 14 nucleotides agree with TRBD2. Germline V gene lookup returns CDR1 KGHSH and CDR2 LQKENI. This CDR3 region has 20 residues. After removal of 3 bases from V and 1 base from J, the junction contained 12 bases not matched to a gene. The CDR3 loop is CASSPRPTSGRAGGTDTQYF. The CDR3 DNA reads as TGTGCCAGCTCACCCCGACCGACTAGCGGGAGGGCCGGGGGCACAGATACGCAGTATTTT.

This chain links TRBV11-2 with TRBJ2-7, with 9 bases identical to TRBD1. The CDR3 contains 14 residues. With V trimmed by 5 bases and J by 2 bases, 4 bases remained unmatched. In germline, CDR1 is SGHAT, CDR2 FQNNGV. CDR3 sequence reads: CASSPGQGPYEQYF. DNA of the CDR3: TGTGCCAGCAGCCCCGGACAGGGGCCCTACGAGCAGTACTTC. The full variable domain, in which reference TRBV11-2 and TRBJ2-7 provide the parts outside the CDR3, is EAGVAQSPRYKIIEKRQSVAFWCNPISGHATLYWYQQILGQGPKLLIQFQNNGVVDDSQLPKDRFSAERLKGVDSTLKIQPAKLEDSAVYLCASSPGQGPYEQYFGPGTRLTVT.

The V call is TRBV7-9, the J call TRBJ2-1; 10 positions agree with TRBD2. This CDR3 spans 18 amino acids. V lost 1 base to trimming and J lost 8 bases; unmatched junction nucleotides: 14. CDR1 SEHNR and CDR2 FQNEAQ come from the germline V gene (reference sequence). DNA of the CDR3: TGTGCCAGCAGCTTAGGAGGGGGATGGCTAGCGGGAGTCGATGAGCAGTTCTTC. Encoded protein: CASSLGGGWLAGVDEQFF.

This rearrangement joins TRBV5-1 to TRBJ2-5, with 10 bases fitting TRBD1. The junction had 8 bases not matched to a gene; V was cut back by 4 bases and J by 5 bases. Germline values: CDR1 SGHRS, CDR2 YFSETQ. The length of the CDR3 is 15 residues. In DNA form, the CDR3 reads TGCGCCAGCAGCCCAACGGGACAGGGGATGGAGACCCAGTACTTC. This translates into CASSPTGQGMETQYF. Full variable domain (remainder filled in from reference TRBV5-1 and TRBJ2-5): KAGVTQTPRYLIKTRGQQVTLSCSPISGHRSVSWYQQTPGQGLQFLFEYFSETQRNKGNFPGRFSGRQFSNSRSEMNVSTLELGDSALYLCASSPTGQGMETQYFGPGTRLLVL.

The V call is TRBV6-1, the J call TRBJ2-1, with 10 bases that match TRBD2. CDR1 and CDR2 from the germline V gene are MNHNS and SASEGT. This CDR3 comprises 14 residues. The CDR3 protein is CAAEREGLGDEQFF. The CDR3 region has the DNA TGTGCTGCGGAGCGGGAGGGATTAGGGGATGAGCAGTTCTTC.